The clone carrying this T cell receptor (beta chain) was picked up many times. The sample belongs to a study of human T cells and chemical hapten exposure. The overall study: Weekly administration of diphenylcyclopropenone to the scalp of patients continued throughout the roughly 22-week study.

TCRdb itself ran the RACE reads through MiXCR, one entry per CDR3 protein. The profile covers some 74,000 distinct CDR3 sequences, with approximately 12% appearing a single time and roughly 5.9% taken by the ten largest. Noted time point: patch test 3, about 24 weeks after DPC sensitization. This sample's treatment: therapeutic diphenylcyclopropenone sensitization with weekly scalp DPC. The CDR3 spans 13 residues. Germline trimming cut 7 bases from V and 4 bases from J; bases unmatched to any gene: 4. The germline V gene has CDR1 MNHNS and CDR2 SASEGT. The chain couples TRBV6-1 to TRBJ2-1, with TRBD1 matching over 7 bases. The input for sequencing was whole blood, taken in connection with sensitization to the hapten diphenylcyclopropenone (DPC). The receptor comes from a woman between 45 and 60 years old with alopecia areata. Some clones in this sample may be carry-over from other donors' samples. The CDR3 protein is CASIPGGYNEQFF. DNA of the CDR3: TGTGCCAGCATCCCAGGGGGTTACAATGAGCAGTTCTTC.